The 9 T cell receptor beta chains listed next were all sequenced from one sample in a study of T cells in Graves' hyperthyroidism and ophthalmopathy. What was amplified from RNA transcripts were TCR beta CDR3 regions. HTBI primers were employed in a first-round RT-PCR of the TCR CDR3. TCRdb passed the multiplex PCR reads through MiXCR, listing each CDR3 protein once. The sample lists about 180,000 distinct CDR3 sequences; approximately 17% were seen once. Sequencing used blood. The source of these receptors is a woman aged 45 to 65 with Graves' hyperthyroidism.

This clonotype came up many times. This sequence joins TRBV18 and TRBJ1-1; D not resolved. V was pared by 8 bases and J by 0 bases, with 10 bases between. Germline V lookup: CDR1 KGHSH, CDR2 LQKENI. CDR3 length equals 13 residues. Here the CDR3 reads CASSPSMNTEAFF. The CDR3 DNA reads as TGTGCCAGCAGTCCCAGCATGAACACTGAAGCTTTCTTT.

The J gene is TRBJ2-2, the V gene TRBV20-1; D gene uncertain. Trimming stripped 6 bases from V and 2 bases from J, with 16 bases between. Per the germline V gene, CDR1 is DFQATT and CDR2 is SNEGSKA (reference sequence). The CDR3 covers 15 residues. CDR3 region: CSALQSVVNTGELFF. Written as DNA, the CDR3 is TGCAGTGCCCTCCAGTCGGTGGTAAACACCGGGGAGCTGTTTTTT.

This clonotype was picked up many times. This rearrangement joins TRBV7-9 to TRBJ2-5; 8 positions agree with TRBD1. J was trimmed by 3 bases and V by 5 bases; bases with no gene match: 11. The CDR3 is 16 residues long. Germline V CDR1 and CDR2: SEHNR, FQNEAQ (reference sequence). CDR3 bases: TGTGCCAGCAGCCCCCGGACAGGGTATACTGAAGAGACCCAGTACTTC. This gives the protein CASSPRTGYTEETQYF. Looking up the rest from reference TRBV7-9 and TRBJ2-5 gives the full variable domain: DTGVSQNPRHKITKRGQNVTFRCDPISEHNRLYWYRQTLGQGPEFLTYFQNEAQLEKSRLLSDRFSAERPKGSFSTLEIQRTEQGDSAMYLCASSPRTGYTEETQYFGPGTRLLVL.

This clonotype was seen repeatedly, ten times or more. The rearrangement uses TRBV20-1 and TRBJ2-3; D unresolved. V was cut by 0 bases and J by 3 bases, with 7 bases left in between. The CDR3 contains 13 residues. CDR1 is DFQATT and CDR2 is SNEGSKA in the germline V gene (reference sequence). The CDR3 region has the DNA TGCAGTGCTAGAGATGTATGGACAGATACGCAGTATTTT. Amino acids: CSARDVWTDTQYF.

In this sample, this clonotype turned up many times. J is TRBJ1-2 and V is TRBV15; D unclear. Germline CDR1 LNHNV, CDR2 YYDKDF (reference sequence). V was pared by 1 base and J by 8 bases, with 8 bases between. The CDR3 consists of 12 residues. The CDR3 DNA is TGTGCCACCAGCAGAGCATCTGGCGGCTACACCTTC. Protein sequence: CATSRASGGYTF.

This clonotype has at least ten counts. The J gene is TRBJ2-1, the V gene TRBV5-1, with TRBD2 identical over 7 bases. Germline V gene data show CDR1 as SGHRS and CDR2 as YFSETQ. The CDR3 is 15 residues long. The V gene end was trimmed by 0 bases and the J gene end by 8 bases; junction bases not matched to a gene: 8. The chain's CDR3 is CASSLDGAGVDEQFF. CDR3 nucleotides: TGCGCCAGCAGCTTGGACGGCGCGGGGGTAGATGAGCAGTTCTTC.

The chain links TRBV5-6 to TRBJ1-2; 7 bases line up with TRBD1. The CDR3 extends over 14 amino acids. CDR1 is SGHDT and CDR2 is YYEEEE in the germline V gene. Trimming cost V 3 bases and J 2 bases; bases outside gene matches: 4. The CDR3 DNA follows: TGTGCCAGCAGCTCCCGGGACAGAAACTATGGCTACACCTTC. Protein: CASSSRDRNYGYTF.

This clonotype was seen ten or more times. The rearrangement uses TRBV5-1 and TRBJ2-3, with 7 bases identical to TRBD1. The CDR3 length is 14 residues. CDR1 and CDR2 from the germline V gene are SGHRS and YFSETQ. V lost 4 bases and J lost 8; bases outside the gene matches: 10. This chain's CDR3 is CASSPWTSGGTQYF. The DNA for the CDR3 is TGCGCCAGCAGCCCGTGGACTTCAGGGGGTACGCAGTATTTT.

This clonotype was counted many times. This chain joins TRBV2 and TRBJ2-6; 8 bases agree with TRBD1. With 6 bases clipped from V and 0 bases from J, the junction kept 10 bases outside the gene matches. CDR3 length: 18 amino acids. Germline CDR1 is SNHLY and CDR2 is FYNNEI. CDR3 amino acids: CASRSDRVVHSGANVLTF. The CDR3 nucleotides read TGTGCCAGCAGGTCGGACAGGGTGGTCCACTCTGGGGCCAACGTCCTGACTTTC.